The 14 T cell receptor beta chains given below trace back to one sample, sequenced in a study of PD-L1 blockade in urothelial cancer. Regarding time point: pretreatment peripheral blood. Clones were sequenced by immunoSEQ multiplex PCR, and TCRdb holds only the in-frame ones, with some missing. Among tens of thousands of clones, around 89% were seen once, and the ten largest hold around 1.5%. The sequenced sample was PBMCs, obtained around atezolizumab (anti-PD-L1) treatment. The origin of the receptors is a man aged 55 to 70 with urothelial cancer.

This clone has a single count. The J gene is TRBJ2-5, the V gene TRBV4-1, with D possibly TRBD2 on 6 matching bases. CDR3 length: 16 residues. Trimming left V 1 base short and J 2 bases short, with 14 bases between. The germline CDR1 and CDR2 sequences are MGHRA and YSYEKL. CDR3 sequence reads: CASSQAPTRGQETQYF. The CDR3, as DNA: TGCGCCAGCAGCCAAGCCCCGACTAGAGGGCAAGAGACCCAGTACTTC.

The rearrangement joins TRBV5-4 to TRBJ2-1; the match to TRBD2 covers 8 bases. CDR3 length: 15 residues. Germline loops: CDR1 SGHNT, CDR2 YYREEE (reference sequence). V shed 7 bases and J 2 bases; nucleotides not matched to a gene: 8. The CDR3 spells CASGNSGTPYNEQFF. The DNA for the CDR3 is TGTGCCAGCGGTAATAGCGGGACTCCCTACAATGAGCAGTTCTTC.

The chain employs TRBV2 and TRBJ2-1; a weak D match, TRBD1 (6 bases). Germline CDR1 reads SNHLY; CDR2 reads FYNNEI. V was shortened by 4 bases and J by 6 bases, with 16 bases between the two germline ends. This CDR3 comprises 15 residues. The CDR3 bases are TGTGCCAGCAGTGTTGCGGGTGGGGGCCGCAATGAGCAGTTCTTC. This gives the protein CASSVAGGGRNEQFF. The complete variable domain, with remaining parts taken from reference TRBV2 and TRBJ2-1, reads EPEVTQTPSHQVTQMGQEVILRCVPISNHLYFYWYRQILGQKVEFLVSFYNNEISEKSEIFDDQFSVERPDGSNFTLKIRSTKLEDSAMYFCASSVAGGGRNEQFFGPGTRLTVL.

This CDR3 reads CASSLPSGSVTDTQYF. CDR3 nucleotides: TGTGCCAGCAGCTTACCTAGCGGGAGTGTGACAGATACGCAGTATTTT. The J gene is TRBJ2-3, the V gene TRBV7-9; 10 nucleotides agree with TRBD2. CDR1 and CDR2 from the germline V gene are SEHNR and FQNEAQ (reference sequence). CDR3 length equals 16 residues. With 2 bases clipped from V and 3 bases from J, the junction kept 5 bases outside the gene matches.

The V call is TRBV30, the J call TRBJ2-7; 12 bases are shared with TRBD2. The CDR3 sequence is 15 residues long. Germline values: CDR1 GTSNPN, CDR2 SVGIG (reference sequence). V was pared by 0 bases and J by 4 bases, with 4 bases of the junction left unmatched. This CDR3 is CAWSVTSGRPYEQYF. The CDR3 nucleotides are TGTGCCTGGAGTGTAACTAGCGGGAGGCCATACGAGCAGTACTTC.

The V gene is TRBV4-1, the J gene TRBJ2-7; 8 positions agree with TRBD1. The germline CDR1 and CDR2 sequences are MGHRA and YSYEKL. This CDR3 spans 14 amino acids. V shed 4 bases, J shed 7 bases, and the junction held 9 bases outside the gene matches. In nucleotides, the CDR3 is TGCGCCAGCAGCCCTATAGGCAGGGGGCAAGAGCAGTACTTC. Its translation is CASSPIGRGQEQYF.

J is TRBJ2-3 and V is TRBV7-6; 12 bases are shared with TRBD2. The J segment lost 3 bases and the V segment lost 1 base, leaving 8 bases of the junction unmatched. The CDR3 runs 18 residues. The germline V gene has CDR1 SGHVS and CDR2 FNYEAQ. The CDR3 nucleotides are TGTGCCAGCAGCTTAGTAGGGCTAGCGGGGGGGCCTACAGATACGCAGTATTTT. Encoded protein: CASSLVGLAGGPTDTQYF.

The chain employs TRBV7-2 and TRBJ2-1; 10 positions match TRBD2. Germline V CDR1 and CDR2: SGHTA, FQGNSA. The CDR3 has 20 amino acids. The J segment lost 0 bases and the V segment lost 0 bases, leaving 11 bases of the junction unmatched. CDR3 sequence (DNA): TGTGCCAGCAGCTTAGCGGTTAGGGGGACTAGCGCGAGCTCCTACAATGAGCAGTTCTTC. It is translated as CASSLAVRGTSASSYNEQFF.

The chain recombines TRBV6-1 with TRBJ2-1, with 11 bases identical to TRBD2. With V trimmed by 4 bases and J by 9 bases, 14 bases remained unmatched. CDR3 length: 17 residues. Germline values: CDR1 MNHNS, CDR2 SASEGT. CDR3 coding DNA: TGTGCCAGCAGTGCCAGGTTACTAGCGGGAGTCTCTGGTGAGCAGTTCTTC. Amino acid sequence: CASSARLLAGVSGEQFF.

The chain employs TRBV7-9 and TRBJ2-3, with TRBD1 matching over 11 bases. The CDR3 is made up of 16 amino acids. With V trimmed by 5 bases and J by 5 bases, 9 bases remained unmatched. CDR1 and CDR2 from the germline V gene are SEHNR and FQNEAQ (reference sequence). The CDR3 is CASSLSSGTGGDTQYF. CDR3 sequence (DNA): TGTGCCAGCAGCCTCTCGAGCGGGACAGGGGGAGATACGCAGTATTTT.

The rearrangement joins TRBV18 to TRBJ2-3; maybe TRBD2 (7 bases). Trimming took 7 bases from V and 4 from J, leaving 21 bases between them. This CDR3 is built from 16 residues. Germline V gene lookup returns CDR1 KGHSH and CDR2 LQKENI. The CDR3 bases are TGTGCCAGCTGTCCGGAAGGGGGGGCCGGCGCAGATACGCAGTATTTT. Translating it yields CASCPEGGAGADTQYF.

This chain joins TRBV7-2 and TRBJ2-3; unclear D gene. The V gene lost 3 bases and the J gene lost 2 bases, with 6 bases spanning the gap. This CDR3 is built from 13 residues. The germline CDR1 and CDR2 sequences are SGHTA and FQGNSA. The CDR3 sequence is CASSFVSTDTQYF. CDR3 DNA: TGTGCCAGCAGCTTCGTGTCCACAGATACGCAGTATTTT. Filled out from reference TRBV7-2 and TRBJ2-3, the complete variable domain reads GAGVSQSPSNKVTEKGKDVELRCDPISGHTALYWYRQSLGQGLEFLIYFQGNSAPDKSGLPSDRFSAERTGGSVSTLTIQRTQQEDSAVYLCASSFVSTDTQYFGPGTRLTVL.

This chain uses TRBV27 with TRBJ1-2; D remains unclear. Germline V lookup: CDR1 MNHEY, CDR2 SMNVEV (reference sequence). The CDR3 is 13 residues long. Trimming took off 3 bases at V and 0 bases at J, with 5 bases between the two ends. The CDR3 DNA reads TGTGCCAGCAGTTTCGCAGCTAACTATGGCTACACCTTC. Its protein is CASSFAANYGYTF.

The chain's CDR3 is CASSVTGTEILGTDTQYF. The CDR3 region has the DNA TGTGCCAGCAGTGTAACCGGGACAGAAATTTTGGGCACAGATACGCAGTATTTT. This chain joins TRBV28 and TRBJ2-3; 7 bases line up with TRBD1. The CDR3 sequence is 18 residues long. The germline gives CDR1 MDHEN, CDR2 SYDVKM. V was clipped by 5 bases and J by 1 base; unmatched bases: 15.